One sample yielded the 3 T cell receptor beta chains listed below, sequenced in a study of blood T cell repertoires in COVID-19. Generated by immunoSEQ multiplex PCR, the TCRdb table keeps only in-frame clones and is missing some. The sample gives around 320,000 clones, roughly 90% of which show up once; 3.9% is in the top ten. Input material: PBMCs or T cells enriched from blood (not recorded which). These receptors were collected from a woman in her 30s who had been exposed to COVID-19.

This clone came up a few times. The chain employs TRBV4-1 and TRBJ1-2, with D unclear. The germline gives CDR1 MGHRA, CDR2 YSYEKL. Deletions cut 1 base from V and 8 bases from J, with 8 bases between. CDR3 length equals 12 residues. This chain's CDR3 is CASSQVQEGYTF. CDR3 sequence (DNA): TGCGCCAGCAGCCAAGTACAAGAAGGCTACACCTTC.

This chain connects TRBV30 to TRBJ1-2; no firm D call. The germline V and J ends were trimmed by 4 bases and 5 bases, with 11 bases remaining between them. Germline CDR1 and CDR2: GTSNPN and SVGIG (reference sequence). The CDR3 extends over 12 amino acids. The CDR3 here is CAWTPGGYGYTF. The CDR3 DNA is TGTGCCTGGACTCCAGGCGGGTATGGCTACACCTTC. The whole variable domain, filled in from reference TRBV30 and TRBJ1-2, reads SQTIHQWPATLVQPVGSPLSLECTVEGTSNPNLYWYRQAAGRGLQLLFYSVGIGQISSEVPQNLSASRPQDRQFILSSKKLLLSDSGFYLCAWTPGGYGYTFGSGTRLTVV.

The chain is built from TRBV5-6 and TRBJ1-2; TRBD1 agrees at 7 bases. The CDR3 is made up of 16 amino acids. V dropped 1 base and J dropped 4; count of bases not matched to a gene: 10. Germline V gives CDR1 SGHDT, CDR2 YYEEEE. CDR3 sequence: CASSLLEGAKSYGYTF. The CDR3 DNA reads as TGTGCCAGCAGCTTGCTTGAGGGGGCCAAGAGCTATGGCTACACCTTC.